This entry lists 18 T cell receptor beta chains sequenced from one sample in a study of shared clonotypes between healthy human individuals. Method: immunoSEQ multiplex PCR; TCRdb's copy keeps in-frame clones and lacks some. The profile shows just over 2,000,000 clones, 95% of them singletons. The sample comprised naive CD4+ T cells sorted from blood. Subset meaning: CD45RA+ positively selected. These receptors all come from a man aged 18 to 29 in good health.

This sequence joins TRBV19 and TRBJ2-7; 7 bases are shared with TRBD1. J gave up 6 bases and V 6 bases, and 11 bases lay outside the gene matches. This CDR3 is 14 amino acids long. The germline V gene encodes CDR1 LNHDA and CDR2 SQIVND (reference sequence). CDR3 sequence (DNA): TGTGCCAGTAGCCCCCACGACAGGGTATCCGAGCAGTACTTC. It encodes CASSPHDRVSEQYF. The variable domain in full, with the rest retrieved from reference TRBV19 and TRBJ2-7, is DGGITQSPKYLFRKEGQNVTLSCEQNLNHDAMYWYRQDPGQGLRLIYYSQIVNDFQKGDIAEGYSVSREKKESFPLTVTSAQKNPTAFYLCASSPHDRVSEQYFGPGTRLTVT.

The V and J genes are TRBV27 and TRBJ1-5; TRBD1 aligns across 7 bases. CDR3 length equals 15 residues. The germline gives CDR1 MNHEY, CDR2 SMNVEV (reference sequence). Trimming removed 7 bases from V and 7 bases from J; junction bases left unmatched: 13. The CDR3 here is CASTLVGGPGQPQHF. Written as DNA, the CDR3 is TGTGCCAGCACCCTTGTAGGGGGCCCCGGCCAGCCCCAGCATTTT.

CDR3 nucleotides: TGTGCCAGCTCCAGGACACTCGCCTACGAGCAGTACTTC. This codes for CASSRTLAYEQYF. The chain uses TRBV18 and TRBJ2-7; D might be TRBD1 (5 bases). Trimming took off 6 bases at V and 2 bases at J, with 11 bases between the two ends. The length of the CDR3 is 13 residues. CDR1 is KGHSH and CDR2 is LQKENI in the germline V gene. Based on the CDR3 plus reference TRBV18 and TRBJ2-7, the full variable domain is NAGVMQNPRHLVRRRGQEARLRCSPMKGHSHVYWYRQLPEEGLKFMVYLQKENIIDESGMPKERFSAEFPKEGPSILRIQQVVRGDSAAYFCASSRTLAYEQYFGPGTRLTVT.

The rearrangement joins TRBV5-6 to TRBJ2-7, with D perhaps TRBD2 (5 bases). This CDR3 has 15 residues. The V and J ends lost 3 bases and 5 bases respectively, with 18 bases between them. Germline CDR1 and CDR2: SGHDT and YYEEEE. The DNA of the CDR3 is TGTGCCAGCAGCTCTGAGCCTAGCACCGTCCACGAGCAGTACTTC. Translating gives CASSSEPSTVHEQYF.

This CDR3 reads CASSLGEGAYNGVAYTF. The DNA for the CDR3 is TGTGCCAGCAGCTTAGGGGAGGGGGCGTATAACGGAGTTGCCTACACCTTC. The rearrangement uses TRBV7-8 and TRBJ1-2; 7 nucleotides agree with TRBD1. Germline CDR1 SGHVS, CDR2 FQNEAQ. The V and J ends lost 1 base and 10 bases, in that order; junction bases with no gene match: 18. This CDR3 is built from 17 residues. Looking up the rest from reference TRBV7-8 and TRBJ1-2 gives the full variable domain: GAGVSQSPRYKVAKRGQDVALRCDPISGHVSLFWYQQALGQGPEFLTYFQNEAQLDKSGLPSDRFFAERPEGSVSTLKIQRTQQEDSAVYLCASSLGEGAYNGVAYTFGSGTRLTVV.

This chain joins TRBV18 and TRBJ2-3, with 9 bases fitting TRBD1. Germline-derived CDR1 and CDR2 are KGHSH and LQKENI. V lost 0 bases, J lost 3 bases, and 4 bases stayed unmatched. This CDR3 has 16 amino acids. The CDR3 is CASSPPQGQGTDTQYF. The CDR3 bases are TGTGCCAGCTCACCACCTCAAGGACAGGGGACAGATACGCAGTATTTT.

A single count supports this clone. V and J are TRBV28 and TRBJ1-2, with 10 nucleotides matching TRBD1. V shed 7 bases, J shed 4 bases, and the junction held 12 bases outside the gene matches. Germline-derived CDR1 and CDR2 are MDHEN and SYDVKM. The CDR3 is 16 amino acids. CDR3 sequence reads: CASKILGTGDFYGYTF. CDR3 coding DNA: TGTGCCAGCAAAATTCTGGGGACAGGGGATTTCTATGGCTACACCTTC.

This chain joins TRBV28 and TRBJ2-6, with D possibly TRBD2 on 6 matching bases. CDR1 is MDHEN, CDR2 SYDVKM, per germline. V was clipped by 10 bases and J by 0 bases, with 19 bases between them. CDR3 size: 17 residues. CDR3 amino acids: CAIQEGPYLSGANVLTF. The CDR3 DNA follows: TGTGCCATACAGGAGGGCCCTTATCTCTCTGGGGCCAACGTCCTGACTTTC. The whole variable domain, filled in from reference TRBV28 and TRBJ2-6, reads DVKVTQSSRYLVKRTGEKVFLECVQDMDHENMFWYRQDPGLGLRLIYFSYDVKMKEKGDIPEGYSVSREKKERFSLILESASTNQTSMYLCAIQEGPYLSGANVLTFGAGSRLTVL.

This chain's CDR3 is CASTETGVNSPLHF. The CDR3 region has the DNA TGTGCCAGTACCGAGACAGGGGTCAATTCACCCCTCCACTTT. This chain uses TRBV2 with TRBJ1-6; TRBD1 agrees at 8 bases. CDR3 size: 14 residues. Per germline, CDR1 SNHLY and CDR2 FYNNEI. The trim removed 9 bases at V and 7 bases at J, leaving 8 bases unmatched.

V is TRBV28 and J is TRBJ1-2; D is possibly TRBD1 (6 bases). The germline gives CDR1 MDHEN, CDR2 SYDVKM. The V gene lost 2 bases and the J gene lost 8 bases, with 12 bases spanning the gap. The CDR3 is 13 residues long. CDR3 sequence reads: CASSLRQVGGYTF. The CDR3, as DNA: TGTGCCAGCAGTTTACGACAGGTGGGGGGCTACACCTTC.

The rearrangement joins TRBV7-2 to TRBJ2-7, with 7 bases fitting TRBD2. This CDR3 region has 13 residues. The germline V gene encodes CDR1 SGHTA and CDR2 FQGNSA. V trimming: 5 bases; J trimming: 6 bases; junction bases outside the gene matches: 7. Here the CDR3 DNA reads TGTGCCAGCAGCCCGACTAGCCTCTCCGAGCAGTACTTC. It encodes CASSPTSLSEQYF.

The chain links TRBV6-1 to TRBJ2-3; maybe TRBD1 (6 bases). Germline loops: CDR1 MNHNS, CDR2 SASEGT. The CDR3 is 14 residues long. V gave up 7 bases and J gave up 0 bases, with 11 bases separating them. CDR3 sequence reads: CASMLDSSTDTQYF. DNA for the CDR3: TGTGCCAGCATGCTGGACAGTAGCACAGATACGCAGTATTTT.

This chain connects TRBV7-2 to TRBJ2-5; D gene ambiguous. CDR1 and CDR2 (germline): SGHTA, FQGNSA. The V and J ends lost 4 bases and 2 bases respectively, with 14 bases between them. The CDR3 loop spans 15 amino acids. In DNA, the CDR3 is TGTGCCAGCAGCTCCCTTATGGCCCCTCAAGAGACCCAGTACTTC. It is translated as CASSSLMAPQETQYF.

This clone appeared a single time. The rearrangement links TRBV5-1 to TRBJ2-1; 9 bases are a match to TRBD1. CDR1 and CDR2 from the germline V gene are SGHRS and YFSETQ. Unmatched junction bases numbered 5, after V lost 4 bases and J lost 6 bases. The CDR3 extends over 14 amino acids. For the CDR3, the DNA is TGCGCCAGCAGCACGGGACAGGGAACCAATGAGCAGTTCTTC. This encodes CASSTGQGTNEQFF.

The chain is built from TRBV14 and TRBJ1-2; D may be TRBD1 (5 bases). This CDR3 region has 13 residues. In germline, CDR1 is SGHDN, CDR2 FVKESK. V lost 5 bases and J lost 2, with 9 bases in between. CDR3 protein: CASSSRDNYGYTF. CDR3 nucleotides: TGTGCCAGCAGCTCCCGGGACAACTATGGCTACACCTTC.

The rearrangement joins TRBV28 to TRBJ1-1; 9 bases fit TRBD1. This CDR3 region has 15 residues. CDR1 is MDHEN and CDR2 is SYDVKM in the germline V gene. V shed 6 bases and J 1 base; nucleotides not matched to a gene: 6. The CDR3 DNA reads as TGTGCCAGCAGCCGACAGGGGGGGACGAACACTGAAGCTTTCTTT. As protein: CASSRQGGTNTEAFF.

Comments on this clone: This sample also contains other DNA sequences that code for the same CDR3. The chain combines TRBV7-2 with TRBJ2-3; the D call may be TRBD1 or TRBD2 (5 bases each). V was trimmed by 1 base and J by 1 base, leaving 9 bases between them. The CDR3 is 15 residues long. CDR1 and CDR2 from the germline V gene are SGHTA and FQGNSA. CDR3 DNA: TGTGCCAGCAGCTTAGGGGGGTCTCGCACAGATACGCAGTATTTT. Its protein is CASSLGGSRTDTQYF.

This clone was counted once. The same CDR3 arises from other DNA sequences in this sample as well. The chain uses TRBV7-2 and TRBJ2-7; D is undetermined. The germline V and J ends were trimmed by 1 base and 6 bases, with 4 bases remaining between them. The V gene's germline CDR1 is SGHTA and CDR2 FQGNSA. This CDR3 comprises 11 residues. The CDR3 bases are TGTGCCAGCAGCTTAGAGTTCGAGCAGTACTTC. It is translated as CASSLEFEQYF.